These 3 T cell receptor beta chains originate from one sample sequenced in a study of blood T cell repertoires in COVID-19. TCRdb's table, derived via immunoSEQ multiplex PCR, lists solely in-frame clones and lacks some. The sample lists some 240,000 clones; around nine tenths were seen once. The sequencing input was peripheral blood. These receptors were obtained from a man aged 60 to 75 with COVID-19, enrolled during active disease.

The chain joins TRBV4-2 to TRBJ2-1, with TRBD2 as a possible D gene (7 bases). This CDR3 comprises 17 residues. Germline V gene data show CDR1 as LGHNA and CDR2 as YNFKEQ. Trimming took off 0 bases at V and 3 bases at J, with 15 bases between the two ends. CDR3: CASSQDMGGGIYNEQFF. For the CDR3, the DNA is TGTGCCAGCAGCCAAGATATGGGCGGGGGCATCTACAATGAGCAGTTCTTC.

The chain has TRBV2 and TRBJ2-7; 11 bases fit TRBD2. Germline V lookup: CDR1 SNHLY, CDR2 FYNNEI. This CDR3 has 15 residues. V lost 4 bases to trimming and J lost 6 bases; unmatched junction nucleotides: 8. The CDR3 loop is CASSVPTSGIVEQYF. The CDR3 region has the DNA TGTGCCAGCAGTGTTCCGACTAGCGGGATAGTCGAGCAGTACTTC.

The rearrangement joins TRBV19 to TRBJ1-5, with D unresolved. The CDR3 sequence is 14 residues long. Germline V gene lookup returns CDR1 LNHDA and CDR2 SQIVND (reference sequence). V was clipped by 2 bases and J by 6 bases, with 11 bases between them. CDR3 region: CASSIRTYGQPQHF. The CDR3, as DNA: TGTGCCAGTAGTATACGGACTTATGGTCAGCCCCAGCATTTT.